This TCR beta chain originates from a study of response to subunit inactivated influenza vaccine. Study outcomes and limitations: Authors proposed each seasonal influenza vaccination draws in few new T cells.

A few counts support this clonotype. The antigen is undetermined. The CDR3 has 15 amino acids. CDR1 MNHEY and CDR2 SMNVEV come from the germline V gene (reference sequence). V gave up 9 bases and J gave up 1 base; unmatched junction bases: 6. TCRdb itself ran the RT-PCR reads through MiXCR, one entry per CDR3 protein. Here the sample spans under 200,000 distinct CDR3 sequences, over 9.5% being singletons. This same sample was also part of a study on T cells expressing NK-cell markers. As that study records: TCR beta cDNA was generated via 5'RACE template switching incorporating UMIs. Eight donors were sequenced, seven testing HCMV-seropositive and one testing seronegative. Among the experiments, several used an anti-gamma-delta TCR antibody to restrict sorting to alpha-beta TCR T cells. Also leading the CD3+CD56-NKG2C+ fraction in a handful of donors were these clonotypes.

The TCR comes from a man aged 45 to 65 who received an inactivated influenza vaccine. Sequencing was performed on CD8+ T cells sorted from PBMCs, taken roughly 12 days after vaccination. The chain carries TRBV27 and TRBJ1-2; the match to TRBD1 covers 12 bases. The chain's CDR3 is CASGTGGWSNYGYTF. The CDR3 coding sequence is TGTGCCAGTGGGACAGGGGGCTGGAGTAACTATGGCTACACCTTC.